This T cell receptor (beta chain) was recorded in a study of T cell changes during pregnancy in multiple sclerosis. Libraries were prepared by immunoSEQ multiplex PCR; TCRdb keeps only in-frame clonotypes and omits some of them. The table includes around 30,000 clones, nearly 90% detected once. CDR1 is KGHSH and CDR2 is LQKENI in the germline V gene. The ends lost 2 bases at V and 0 bases at J; junction bases unmatched: 8. The CDR3 covers 17 residues. The sequence derives from a female donor with multiple sclerosis, enrolled in a pregnancy study. This chain links TRBV18 with TRBJ1-2; 8 bases line up with TRBD1. Sequenced here: CD8+ T cells from peripheral blood mononuclear cells, sampled in the second trimester of pregnancy. This chain's CDR3 is CASSPGQGSYTNYGYTF. DNA of the CDR3: TGTGCCAGCTCACCAGGACAGGGATCGTATACTAACTATGGCTACACCTTC.